The 21 T cell receptor beta chains below come from one sample, sequenced in a study of a mutant IDH1 vaccine in newly diagnosed glioma. These receptors' targets are unknown. The table came from immunoSEQ multiplex PCR; TCRdb's copy has only in-frame clones and leaves some out. The sample has around 78,000 clones, 75% to 95% seen once. As for time point: week 5, during vaccination. Vaccination comprised doses that each held 300 ug of mutant IDH1 20-mer peptide, plus topical imiquimod. Sequencing was performed on PBMCs, taken from a glioma patient whose treatment included an IDH1 peptide vaccine. Receptors originate from a woman aged 50 to 65 with glioma.

This chain uses TRBV6-1 with TRBJ2-5; TRBD2 matches 9 bases. The trim removed 6 bases at V and 5 bases at J, leaving 7 bases unmatched. CDR3 length: 14 residues. Germline V gives CDR1 MNHNS, CDR2 SASEGT. In DNA form, the CDR3 reads TGTGCCAGCAGAGTAGCGGGAGTAAAGGAGACCCAGTACTTC. Its protein product is CASRVAGVKETQYF.

The CDR3 spells CASKVAGGSEQYF. The CDR3 coding sequence is TGTGCCAGCAAAGTAGCGGGGGGCAGCGAGCAGTACTTC. The chain joins TRBV28 to TRBJ2-7; the match to TRBD2 covers 10 bases. V shed 7 bases, J shed 6 bases, and the junction held 6 bases outside the gene matches. There are 13 residues in the CDR3. The germline V gene has CDR1 MDHEN and CDR2 SYDVKM.

The chain has TRBV7-2 and TRBJ2-7; 15 nucleotides align to TRBD2. CDR3 length equals 16 residues. Trimming took 5 bases from V and 5 from J; bases not matched to a gene: 7. CDR1 and CDR2 (germline): SGHTA, FQGNSA. The CDR3 is CASSLWTSGRVNEQYF. CDR3 in DNA: TGTGCCAGCAGCCTCTGGACTAGCGGGAGGGTTAACGAGCAGTACTTC.

This clone was observed once. This chain joins TRBV28 and TRBJ2-7, with TRBD2 matching over 7 bases. This CDR3 comprises 13 residues. V shed 8 bases and J 1 base; nucleotides not matched to a gene: 5. Per the germline V gene, CDR1 is MDHEN and CDR2 is SYDVKM. CDR3 sequence (DNA): TGTGCCAGCCTTCGGGGGGATTCCTACGAGCAGTACTTC. It codes for CASLRGDSYEQYF.

This clone occurred a few times. CDR3 nucleotides: TGTGCCACCAGCAGAGATCGGGGTAGCGGGAGCCCGATGTACTTC. Translated: CATSRDRGSGSPMYF. V is TRBV15 and J is TRBJ2-7; TRBD2 agrees at 9 bases. Germline CDR1 LNHNV, CDR2 YYDKDF (reference sequence). The CDR3 has 15 amino acids. After removal of 0 bases from V and 12 bases from J, the junction contained 12 bases not matched to a gene.

The chain has TRBV19 and TRBJ1-6; the match to TRBD1 covers 7 bases. The germline CDR1 and CDR2 sequences are LNHDA and SQIVND (reference sequence). This CDR3 contains 13 residues. V shed 9 bases and J 13 bases; nucleotides not matched to a gene: 12. CDR3 residues: CASRRDREDPLHF. DNA for the CDR3: TGTGCCAGCCGCCGGGACAGAGAGGACCCCCTCCACTTT.

J is TRBJ2-1 and V is TRBV15; either TRBD1 or TRBD2 may fit D (6 bases each). CDR1 is LNHNV, CDR2 YYDKDF, per germline (reference sequence). Trimming took off 0 bases at V and 12 bases at J, with 12 bases between the two ends. The CDR3 length is 13 residues. The CDR3 region has the DNA TGTGCCACCAGCAGAGATCGAGGGGGAGGGCAGTTCTTC. As protein: CATSRDRGGGQFF.

The V and J genes are TRBV28 and TRBJ2-1, with D perhaps matching TRBD1 (5 bases). The CDR3 covers 14 residues. The germline CDR1 and CDR2 sequences are MDHEN and SYDVKM. V lost 6 bases and J lost 4, with 13 bases in between. CDR3 DNA: TGTGCCAGCAGAGGTCTTAAGGGGTACAATGAGCAGTTCTTC. Amino acid sequence: CASRGLKGYNEQFF.

The rearrangement links TRBV7-8 to TRBJ2-7, with TRBD2 identical over 8 bases. CDR3 size: 16 residues. The V gene's germline CDR1 is SGHVS and CDR2 FQNEAQ. The V and J ends lost 5 bases and 1 base, in that order; junction bases with no gene match: 10. The chain's CDR3 is CASSNGLAAESYEQYF. CDR3 in DNA: TGTGCCAGCAGCAACGGACTAGCAGCCGAGTCCTACGAGCAGTACTTC. Supplemented by reference TRBV7-8 and TRBJ2-7, the full variable domain reads GAGVSQSPRYKVAKRGQDVALRCDPISGHVSLFWYQQALGQGPEFLTYFQNEAQLDKSGLPSDRFFAERPEGSVSTLKIQRTQQEDSAVYLCASSNGLAAESYEQYFGPGTRLTVT.

This clone was observed once. The V and J genes are TRBV11-2 and TRBJ2-3, with a weak D call TRBD1 (6 bases). The CDR3 has 15 amino acids. With 8 bases removed from V and 1 base from J, the gap between germline ends came to 16 bases. Germline loops: CDR1 SGHAT, CDR2 FQNNGV. The CDR3 DNA follows: TGTGCCAGCGGTATACAGGGATTGGGCACAGATACGCAGTATTTT. Its protein is CASGIQGLGTDTQYF.

In this sample, this clone turned up a few times. The CDR3, as DNA: TGCGCCAGCAGCCGGGCGGGACTAGCGGTCTTGGGGAATGAGCAGTTCTTC. It is translated as CASSRAGLAVLGNEQFF. The rearrangement joins TRBV4-1 to TRBJ2-1; 11 bases map to TRBD2. CDR1 is MGHRA and CDR2 is YSYEKL in the germline V gene. V lost 4 bases and J lost 7; bases outside the gene matches: 12. The CDR3 is 17 residues long.

This chain connects TRBV6-6 to TRBJ2-7; the D gene is possibly TRBD1 (6 bases). The V gene lost 6 bases and the J gene lost 3 bases, with 12 bases spanning the gap. CDR1 and CDR2 from the germline V gene are MNHNY and SVGAGI (reference sequence). This CDR3 is built from 13 residues. CDR3 coding DNA: TGTGCCAGCAGAGAATCACAGGGCTACGAGCAGTACTTC. Translated: CASRESQGYEQYF.

V is TRBV28 and J is TRBJ2-4; D gene unclear. Trimming removed 6 bases from V and 4 bases from J, with 10 bases in between. Germline V gives CDR1 MDHEN, CDR2 SYDVKM. The CDR3 has 13 residues. CDR3 sequence reads: CASRNDLKNIQYF. For the CDR3, the DNA is TGTGCCAGCAGAAACGACTTGAAAAACATTCAGTACTTC. Filled out from reference TRBV28 and TRBJ2-4, the complete variable domain reads DVKVTQSSRYLVKRTGEKVFLECVQDMDHENMFWYRQDPGLGLRLIYFSYDVKMKEKGDIPEGYSVSREKKERFSLILESASTNQTSMYLCASRNDLKNIQYFGAGTRLSVL.

The chain joins TRBV5-6 to TRBJ1-2, with D uncertain. With 2 bases removed from V and 2 bases from J, the gap between germline ends came to 7 bases. The CDR3 consists of 13 residues. Per the germline V gene, CDR1 is SGHDT and CDR2 is YYEEEE. The DNA of the CDR3 is TGTGCCAGCAGCTTTGGGGAGAACTATGGCTACACCTTC. Translated, it gives CASSFGENYGYTF.

As to this clone: This CDR3 is also generated by other DNA sequences in the sample. The gene calls are TRBV18 and TRBJ1-1, with D uncertain. The CDR3 contains 14 residues. Trimming removed 1 base from V and 0 bases from J, with 6 bases in between. The germline V gene has CDR1 KGHSH and CDR2 LQKENI. The CDR3 is CASSPQGMNTEAFF. Here the CDR3 DNA reads TGTGCCAGCTCACCACAGGGCATGAACACTGAAGCTTTCTTT.

The chain recombines TRBV2 with TRBJ2-5, with D possibly TRBD2 on 6 matching bases. V lost 7 bases and J 5 bases, leaving 17 bases between the germline ends. Germline V gives CDR1 SNHLY, CDR2 FYNNEI. The CDR3 extends over 14 amino acids. As DNA, the CDR3 is TGTGCCAGCATCCGGGAGAGGGGTGGGGAGACCCAGTACTTC. As protein: CASIRERGGETQYF.

This chain joins TRBV13 and TRBJ2-1; TRBD2 might be the D (6 bases). Germline V CDR1 and CDR2: PRHDT, FYEKMQ (reference sequence). The CDR3 runs 16 residues. V was shortened by 3 bases and J by 2 bases, with 14 bases between the two germline ends. This CDR3 reads CASSFGGGIAYNEQFF. The CDR3 DNA follows: TGTGCCAGCAGCTTCGGTGGGGGGATCGCCTACAATGAGCAGTTCTTC.

About this clone itself: Other DNA sequences from this sample encode an identical CDR3 as well. This rearrangement joins TRBV19 to TRBJ2-1; TRBD2 aligns across 8 bases. This CDR3 region has 15 residues. The J segment lost 0 bases and the V segment lost 3 bases, leaving 1 base of the junction unmatched. CDR1 and CDR2 from the germline V gene are LNHDA and SQIVND (reference sequence). The CDR3: CASSISGSSYNEQFF. In DNA form, the CDR3 reads TGTGCCAGTAGTATCAGCGGGAGCTCCTACAATGAGCAGTTCTTC.

The chain carries TRBV30 and TRBJ2-6; D ambiguous. CDR3 size: 12 residues. The V gene lost 0 bases and the J gene lost 11 bases, with 8 bases spanning the gap. CDR1 is GTSNPN and CDR2 is SVGIG in the germline V gene (reference sequence). The CDR3 here is CAWSVPPYVLTF. In nucleotides, the CDR3 is TGTGCCTGGAGTGTACCCCCTTACGTCCTGACTTTC.

The chain links TRBV5-6 to TRBJ2-5; D is uncertain. The CDR3 has 15 residues. The germline V gene has CDR1 SGHDT and CDR2 YYEEEE. Trimming cost V 1 base and J 0 bases, with 10 bases left between them. CDR3 nucleotides: TGTGCCAGCAGCTTGTGGGCCGGATACCAAGAGACCCAGTACTTC. Translation: CASSLWAGYQETQYF.

V is TRBV27 and J is TRBJ1-1; TRBD1 matches 9 bases. The CDR3 totals 15 residues. Trimming at V came to 4 bases and at J to 5 bases, leaving 8 bases not matched to a gene. Germline V gene data show CDR1 as MNHEY and CDR2 as SMNVEV (reference sequence). This CDR3 is CASSWSGTGRTEAFF. DNA of the CDR3: TGTGCCAGCAGTTGGTCCGGGACAGGGAGGACTGAAGCTTTCTTT.